These 21 T cell receptor beta chains were all obtained from the same sample, sequenced in a study of blood T cells in healthy people across ages. The use of a sample-barcoded 5' primer and a J-beta primer mix characterized a second PCR of about 7 to 12 cycles. TCRdb itself ran the 5' RACE reads through MiXCR, one entry per CDR3 protein. Among 1,300,000 or so distinct CDR3 sequences, approximately 59% were seen once, and the ten largest hold over 5.5%. Sequencing was done on a sample of blood. The source is a man aged 18 to 29 in good health.

This clonotype was detected a few times. The chain joins TRBV6-5 to TRBJ2-4; D gene ambiguous. Germline V CDR1 and CDR2: MNHEY, SVGAGI. Trimming stripped 0 bases from V and 6 bases from J, with 9 bases between. The CDR3 spans 14 residues. CDR3 sequence reads: CASSYSSDSNIQYF. DNA for the CDR3: TGTGCCAGCAGTTACTCTAGTGACTCAAACATTCAGTACTTC.

Concerning this clonotype: A read error may explain this, as a much larger clone is one base away. The chain links TRBV11-2 to TRBJ2-1; TRBD2 matches at 9 bases. Germline assignment: CDR1 SGHAT and CDR2 FQNNGV. J gave up 13 bases and V 5 bases, and 21 bases lay outside the gene matches. The CDR3 is 17 residues long. The CDR3 DNA reads TGTGCCAGCAGCGCCCATAGCGGGGGCGCGATGGGGGAGACCCAGTTCTTC. Its protein is CASSAHSGGAMGETQFF.

The chain has TRBV6-5 and TRBJ1-2; tentative D call: TRBD1 (5 bases). In germline, CDR1 is MNHEY, CDR2 SVGAGI. CDR3 length equals 14 residues. V was shortened by 6 bases and J by 5 bases, with 16 bases between the two germline ends. CDR3: CASSPGTEFYGYTF. CDR3 nucleotide sequence: TGTGCCAGCAGCCCCGGGACGGAATTTTATGGCTACACCTTC.

This clonotype was observed a few times. CDR3 residues: CASSQENSGDYTDTQYF. The CDR3 DNA sequence: TGCGCCAGCAGCCAAGAAAATTCCGGGGATTACACAGATACGCAGTATTTT. This chain joins TRBV4-1 and TRBJ2-3, with a tentative D call TRBD2 (5 bases). CDR3 length equals 17 residues. V lost 0 bases, J lost 2 bases, and 15 bases lay in between. The germline CDR1 and CDR2 sequences are MGHRA and YSYEKL.

This clonotype has just a few counts. The J gene is TRBJ1-1, the V gene TRBV29-1; TRBD1 is a possible D gene (5 bases). CDR1 and CDR2 from the germline V gene are SQVTM and ANQGSEA. This CDR3 is 12 amino acids long. Trimming shortened V by 1 base and J by 8 bases, and 11 bases separated the two germline ends. CDR3 in DNA: TGCAGCGTTGAAGGTTCGGCAGGGGAAGCTTTCTTT. Protein product: CSVEGSAGEAFF.

This rearrangement joins TRBV10-3 to TRBJ2-1; D may be TRBD2 (5 bases). CDR3 length equals 13 residues. The V gene lost 8 bases and the J gene lost 7 bases, with 15 bases spanning the gap. CDR1 and CDR2 from the germline V gene are ENHRY and SYGVKD. The CDR3: CAIAGLPPNEQFF. The DNA of the CDR3 is TGTGCCATCGCCGGACTTCCCCCAAATGAGCAGTTCTTC.

This sequence joins TRBV10-3 and TRBJ2-1, with 9 nucleotides matching TRBD2. V dropped 2 bases and J dropped 5; count of bases not matched to a gene: 10. The CDR3 totals 17 residues. Germline values: CDR1 ENHRY, CDR2 SYGVKD. CDR3 sequence reads: CAISETPSGRHNNEQFF. The CDR3 DNA is TGTGCCATCAGTGAGACCCCCAGCGGGAGGCATAACAATGAGCAGTTCTTC.

V is TRBV7-9 and J is TRBJ2-3; 10 bases map to TRBD1. Per the germline V gene, CDR1 is SEHNR and CDR2 is FQNEAQ (reference sequence). CDR3 size: 15 residues. Trimming at V came to 5 bases and at J to 5 bases, leaving 7 bases not matched to a gene. The chain's CDR3 is CASSQSRDRGDTQYF. In DNA, the CDR3 is TGTGCCAGCAGCCAATCCCGGGACAGGGGAGATACGCAGTATTTT.

This clonotype came up a few times. The rearrangement links TRBV2 to TRBJ2-4; D call uncertain. The V gene's germline CDR1 is SNHLY and CDR2 FYNNEI. This CDR3 has 15 residues. Deletions cut 2 bases from V and 0 bases from J, with 8 bases between. This CDR3 is CASSELELAKNIQYF. The CDR3 coding sequence is TGTGCCAGCAGTGAACTAGAACTAGCCAAAAACATTCAGTACTTC.

CDR3 protein: CASSGRQDLYGYTF. The CDR3 coding sequence is TGTGCCAGCAGCGGAAGACAGGACCTCTATGGCTACACCTTC. The chain couples TRBV7-2 to TRBJ1-2, with D tentatively TRBD1 (6 bases). The CDR3 runs 14 residues. Germline V gene data show CDR1 as SGHTA and CDR2 as FQGNSA. V was pared by 5 bases and J by 4 bases, with 14 bases between.

The chain uses TRBV5-1 and TRBJ2-1; D is undetermined. CDR1 and CDR2 from the germline V gene are SGHRS and YFSETQ. This CDR3 comprises 13 residues. V was clipped by 5 bases and J by 3 bases, with 9 bases between them. The CDR3 loop is CASSAWIYNEQFF. The CDR3, as DNA: TGCGCCAGCAGTGCTTGGATCTACAATGAGCAGTTCTTC. Full variable domain (outside the CDR3, taken from reference TRBV5-1 and TRBJ2-1): KAGVTQTPRYLIKTRGQQVTLSCSPISGHRSVSWYQQTPGQGLQFLFEYFSETQRNKGNFPGRFSGRQFSNSRSEMNVSTLELGDSALYLCASSAWIYNEQFFGPGTRLTVL.

The chain recombines TRBV7-2 with TRBJ2-4, with 7 bases that match TRBD1. With the DNA end fitting TRBJ2-7 better, the J assignment may be wrong. Germline loops: CDR1 SGHTA, CDR2 FQGNSA. This CDR3 region has 15 residues. The chain's CDR3 is CASSSLQGLRYEQYF. The DNA of the CDR3 is TGTGCCAGCAGCTCCCTACAGGGGCTTCGCTACGAGCAGTACTTC.

This clonotype showed up just a few times. The CDR3 sequence is CASSYPLPGGGRPTYEQYF. Written as DNA, the CDR3 is TGTGCCAGCAGTTACCCACTCCCGGGGGGTGGGAGACCAACCTACGAGCAGTACTTC. The chain combines TRBV6-5 with TRBJ2-7; 7 bases align to TRBD2. The CDR3 totals 19 residues. CDR1 MNHEY and CDR2 SVGAGI come from the germline V gene. J lost 2 bases, V lost 2 bases, and 18 bases had no gene match.

The chain recombines TRBV4-1 with TRBJ1-1, with D possibly matching TRBD1 (6 bases). Germline V gene sequence: CDR1 MGHRA, CDR2 YSYEKL. The CDR3 runs 15 residues. Trimming removed 0 bases at V and 8 bases at J, with 16 bases between. The CDR3 spells CASSQDLGGTKEAFF. CDR3 nucleotides: TGCGCCAGCAGCCAAGATCTCGGGGGGACAAAAGAAGCTTTCTTT.

This clonotype was counted between two and nine times. V usage is TRBV7-2 and J usage is TRBJ1-1, with D possibly being TRBD1 (5 bases). The length of the CDR3 is 14 residues. V dropped 5 bases and J dropped 4 bases, with 14 bases sitting between them. Germline V gene lookup returns CDR1 SGHTA and CDR2 FQGNSA. Written as DNA, the CDR3 is TGTGCCAGCAGCGCCGCCGGGGCGGTCACTGAAGCTTTCTTT. Encoded protein: CASSAAGAVTEAFF. The entire variable domain, with the rest obtained from reference TRBV7-2 and TRBJ1-1, is as follows: GAGVSQSPSNKVTEKGKDVELRCDPISGHTALYWYRQSLGQGLEFLIYFQGNSAPDKSGLPSDRFSAERTGGSVSTLTIQRTQQEDSAVYLCASSAAGAVTEAFFGQGTRLTVV.

The V call is TRBV7-9, the J call TRBJ2-1; no clear D. Germline values: CDR1 SEHNR, CDR2 FQNEAQ (reference sequence). CDR3 length: 14 residues. Trimming cost V 8 bases and J 0 bases, with 11 bases left between them. Here the CDR3 reads CASSPPSSYNEQFF. The CDR3 DNA is TGTGCCAGCTCACCACCTAGCTCCTACAATGAGCAGTTCTTC. The full variable domain, completed using reference TRBV7-9 and TRBJ2-1, is DTGVSQNPRHKITKRGQNVTFRCDPISEHNRLYWYRQTLGQGPEFLTYFQNEAQLEKSRLLSDRFSAERPKGSFSTLEIQRTEQGDSAMYLCASSPPSSYNEQFFGPGTRLTVL.

About this clonotype itself: Compared with germline, one end of the junction differs, possibly owing to a read error. The chain joins TRBV29-1 to TRBJ2-3; TRBD1 matches at 12 bases. The CDR3 spans 16 residues. Germline CDR1 is SQVTM and CDR2 is ANQGSEA. CDR3 residues: CSVEPGQGAPPDTQYF. Written as DNA, the CDR3 is TGCAGCGTTGAACCGGGACAGGGGGCGCCCCCAGACACGCAGTATTTT.

This clonotype was seen a handful of times. CDR3 sequence reads: CASSGTYSYEQYF. Written as DNA, the CDR3 is TGTGCCAGCTCCGGGACATATTCCTACGAGCAGTACTTC. This sequence joins TRBV7-2 and TRBJ2-7, with D maybe TRBD1 (6 bases). Germline V lookup: CDR1 SGHTA, CDR2 FQGNSA. V lost 8 bases to trimming and J lost 1 base, with 12 bases between them. The length of the CDR3 is 13 residues. Filled out from reference TRBV7-2 and TRBJ2-7, the complete variable domain reads GAGVSQSPSNKVTEKGKDVELRCDPISGHTALYWYRQSLGQGLEFLIYFQGNSAPDKSGLPSDRFSAERTGGSVSTLTIQRTQQEDSAVYLCASSGTYSYEQYFGPGTRLTVT.

Points on this clonotype: Sequence at one end of the junction differs from germline and may be a read error. The CDR3 protein is CSVTGGGQGITDTRYF. The CDR3, as DNA: TGCAGCGTTACTGGGGGGGGACAGGGGATTACAGATACGCGGTATTTT. The V and J genes are TRBV29-1 and TRBJ2-3; TRBD1 aligns across 10 bases. Germline V gene data show CDR1 as SQVTM and CDR2 as ANQGSEA. This CDR3 region has 16 residues.

The gene calls are TRBV27 and TRBJ2-3; 9 positions match TRBD1. Per the germline V gene, CDR1 is MNHEY and CDR2 is SMNVEV (reference sequence). There are 14 residues in the CDR3. The ends lost 6 bases at V and 3 bases at J; junction bases unmatched: 4. CDR3 bases: TGTGCCAGCAGAGAGGGGACAGGGACAGATACGCAGTATTTT. It is translated as CASREGTGTDTQYF.

J is TRBJ2-5 and V is TRBV12-3 or TRBV12-4; unclear D gene. V was trimmed by 8 bases and J by 4 bases, leaving 11 bases between them. The CDR3 has 12 residues. For the CDR3, the DNA is TGTGCCAGCGTGGGCGGATCAGAGACCCAGTACTTC. Its translation is CASVGGSETQYF.